Listed below are T cell receptor beta chains from one sample, sequenced in a study of T cells in Graves' hyperthyroidism and ophthalmopathy. TCRdb independently ran MiXCR on the multiplex PCR reads; one entry per CDR3 protein. The sample comprises about 200,000 distinct CDR3 sequences, around 17% of which are singletons, and 44% rests with the top ten. Source material: blood. These receptors all stem from a man in his forties with Graves' hyperthyroidism. Each CDR3 is given with its conserved first and last residue. D genes are given only for firm matches. The size field is filled for only some rows; it gives once, few, many or a size class.

abundance	v_gene	d_gene	j_gene	CDR3aa	CDR3nt
many	TRBV5-1	-	TRBJ2-7	CASSLEDSSYEQYF	TGCGCCAGCAGCTTGGAGGACAGCTCCTACGAGCAGTACTTC
-	TRBV25-1	-	TRBJ1-4	CASREGREKLFF	TGTGCCAGCAGGGAAGGGCGGGAAAAACTGTTTTTT
many	TRBV10-3	-	TRBJ2-5	CAIRRDTKETQYF	TGTGCCATCCGCCGGGACACCAAAGAGACCCAGTACTTC
-	TRBV20-1	-	TRBJ2-1	CSARDFGGPYNEQFF	TGCAGTGCTAGAGATTTTGGCGGGCCTTACAATGAGCAGTTCTTC
few	TRBV20-1	-	TRBJ1-2	CSAREVRDYGYTF	TGCAGTGCTAGAGAGGTCAGGGACTATGGCTACACCTTC
many	TRBV7-2	TRBD1	TRBJ2-7	CASSSRTGGEQYF	TGTGCCAGCAGCTCCCGGACAGGGGGCGAGCAGTACTTC
few	TRBV24-1	-	TRBJ2-5	CATSDSGFETQYF	TGTGCCACCAGTGATTCTGGGTTTGAGACCCAGTACTTC
many	TRBV5-1	-	TRBJ1-1	CASSLVGTEAFF	TGCGCCAGCAGCTTGGTCGGCACTGAAGCTTTCTTT
many	TRBV18	-	TRBJ2-5	CASSPQDRQETQYF	TGTGCCAGCTCACCCCAGGACAGACAAGAGACCCAGTACTTC
-	TRBV5-1	-	TRBJ1-6	CASRGGGPYNSPLHF	TGCGCCAGCAGAGGGGGGGGCCCCTATAATTCACCCCTCCACTTT
many	TRBV2	-	TRBJ2-5	CASNASPRETQYF	TGTGCCAGCAACGCCTCCCCTAGGGAGACCCAGTACTTC
-	TRBV10-3	TRBD2	TRBJ2-1	CAISVGGTSGGARNEQFF	TGTGCCATCAGTGTCGGTGGGACTAGCGGGGGGGCTAGGAATGAGCAGTTCTTC
many	TRBV11-3	-	TRBJ2-3	CASSETDTQYF	TGTGCCAGCAGCGAGACAGATACGCAGTATTTT
few	TRBV20-1	-	TRBJ2-1	CSAVRSGQFF	TGCAGTGCGGTTAGGAGTGGGCAGTTCTTC
-	TRBV6-2/TRBV6-3	-	TRBJ1-5	CASSYGGHQPQHF	TGTGCCAGCAGTTACGGGGGACATCAGCCCCAGCATTTT
-	TRBV18	-	TRBJ2-3	CASSLQGIGTDTQYF	TGTGCCAGCTCACTCCAGGGTATAGGGACAGATACGCAGTATTTT
once	TRBV20-1	TRBD2	TRBJ2-3	CSARPSGNRSTDTQYF	TGCAGTGCTAGGCCTAGCGGGAATAGGAGCACAGATACGCAGTATTTT
-	TRBV5-6	TRBD2	TRBJ2-1	CASSGPGLEQFF	TGTGCCAGCAGCGGACCGGGACTAGAGCAGTTCTTC
-	TRBV5-4	TRBD1	TRBJ2-7	CASRENGQGPYEQYF	TGTGCCAGCAGAGAGAATGGACAGGGTCCCTACGAGCAGTACTTC
-	TRBV19	-	TRBJ2-1	CASSLSLPSYNEQFF	TGTGCCAGTAGTCTTAGTCTCCCATCCTACAATGAGCAGTTCTTC
many	TRBV7-2	TRBD1	TRBJ2-7	CASSLEGQESYEQYF	TGTGCCAGCAGCTTAGAGGGACAGGAGTCCTACGAGCAGTACTTC
many	TRBV20-1	TRBD1	TRBJ2-7	CSASGGYEQYF	TGCAGTGCTTCAGGGGGCTACGAGCAGTACTTC
few	TRBV30	-	TRBJ1-4	CAWSRAGATNEKLFF	TGTGCCTGGAGCCGAGCAGGGGCAACTAATGAAAAACTGTTTTTT
-	TRBV7-6	-	TRBJ1-2	CASSPEGNGVGYTF	TGTGCCAGCAGCCCCGAAGGCAACGGTGTTGGCTACACCTTC
few	TRBV27	TRBD1	TRBJ1-2	CASSLMGQTNYGYTF	TGTGCCAGCAGTTTAATGGGACAGACTAACTATGGCTACACCTTC
few	TRBV9	TRBD1	TRBJ2-7	CASNRQGADEQYF	TGTGCCAGCAACCGACAGGGGGCGGACGAGCAGTACTTC
-	TRBV3-1	-	TRBJ1-5	CASSQDAGGAFGNQPQHF	TGTGCCAGCAGCCAAGATGCGGGGGGCGCCTTCGGCAATCAGCCCCAGCATTTT
many	TRBV6-6	-	TRBJ1-3	CASSYDRQSQNTIYF	TGTGCCAGCAGTTACGATCGGCAGAGTCAAAACACCATATATTTT
many	TRBV5-1	-	TRBJ2-1	CASSLPAGGEQFF	TGCGCCAGCAGCTTGCCCGCAGGGGGGGAGCAGTTCTTC
many	TRBV7-8	-	TRBJ1-2	CASSRPDRVLGGYTF	TGTGCCAGCAGCCGACCCGATCGGGTACTGGGGGGCTACACCTTC
once	TRBV13	-	TRBJ2-4	CASGLLGDLAKNIQYF	TGTGCCAGCGGCTTACTAGGGGATCTAGCCAAAAACATTCAGTACTTC
many	TRBV6-5	TRBD2	TRBJ2-3	CASSYARAGTTDTQYF	TGTGCCAGCAGTTACGCCCGAGCGGGGACCACAGATACGCAGTATTTT
many	TRBV20-1	-	TRBJ2-1	CSARDFRGAGNEQFF	TGCAGTGCTAGAGATTTTCGGGGGGCGGGCAATGAGCAGTTCTTC
-	TRBV4-1	-	TRBJ2-6	CASSQSSGGLRGANVLTF	TGCGCCAGCAGCCAATCTAGTGGGGGGCTGCGAGGGGCCAACGTCCTGACTTTC
many	TRBV2	-	TRBJ1-1	CASSRTAMNTEAFF	TGTGCCAGCAGTAGGACAGCAATGAACACTGAAGCTTTCTTT
-	TRBV19	TRBD2	TRBJ2-1	CASSIDRLAGGREQFF	TGTGCCAGTAGTATAGACCGCCTAGCGGGAGGCCGCGAGCAGTTCTTC
few	TRBV11-2	-	TRBJ2-1	CASSLETPGNEQFF	TGTGCCAGCAGCTTGGAGACACCAGGGAATGAGCAGTTCTTC
many	TRBV6-2/TRBV6-3	-	TRBJ2-5	CASSSWTVRTQETQYF	TGTGCCAGCAGTTCCTGGACAGTTAGGACCCAAGAGACCCAGTACTTC
few	TRBV4-2	-	TRBJ1-1	CASSQVRGGEAFF	TGTGCCAGCAGCCAAGTACGAGGGGGAGAAGCTTTCTTT
many	TRBV6-2/TRBV6-3	TRBD1	TRBJ2-5	CASSKLPGQGRETQYF	TGTGCCAGCAGTAAGCTACCGGGACAGGGACGTGAGACCCAGTACTTC
many	TRBV5-1	TRBD1	TRBJ1-5	CASSWRDRDSLTYNQPQHF	TGCGCCAGCAGCTGGAGGGACAGGGATTCCCTTACTTACAATCAGCCCCAGCATTTT
many	TRBV9	-	TRBJ2-1	CASSAPPGHYNEQFF	TGTGCCAGCAGCGCCCCCCCGGGACATTACAATGAGCAGTTCTTC
-	TRBV5-1	-	TRBJ1-5	CASSLDGNSNQPQHF	TGCGCCAGCAGCTTGGATGGTAATAGCAATCAGCCCCAGCATTTT
many	TRBV30	TRBD1	TRBJ2-7	CAWSGIVRDREYEQYF	TGTGCCTGGAGTGGAATCGTCCGGGACAGGGAGTACGAGCAGTACTTC
-	TRBV20-1	-	TRBJ2-7	CSARDPGKRSAYEQYF	TGCAGTGCTAGAGATCCTGGGAAAAGAAGTGCGTACGAGCAGTACTTC
few	TRBV24-1	-	TRBJ1-4	CATSDSGRSYEKLFF	TGTGCCACCAGTGATTCTGGCAGATCTTATGAAAAACTGTTTTTT
many	TRBV14	-	TRBJ1-3	CASSRGNTIYF	TGTGCCAGCAGCCGGGGAAACACCATATATTTT
many	TRBV10-3	-	TRBJ2-7	CAISDSRDYEQYF	TGTGCCATCAGTGATTCGCGTGACTACGAGCAGTACTTC
many	TRBV18	TRBD1	TRBJ1-6	CASSGTDNSPLHF	TGTGCCAGCTCCGGGACAGATAATTCACCCCTCCACTTT
-	TRBV4-3	TRBD1	TRBJ1-1	CASSQGGQGSREDTEAFF	TGCGCCAGCAGCCAGGGGGGACAGGGGAGTCGGGAGGACACTGAAGCTTTCTTT
-	TRBV5-1	-	TRBJ1-6	CASRQSSYNSPLHF	TGCGCCAGCAGACAGAGCTCCTATAATTCACCCCTCCACTTT
many	TRBV20-1	-	TRBJ2-7	CSAILDSEFSYEQYF	TGCAGTGCTATACTGGACAGCGAGTTCTCCTACGAGCAGTACTTC
many	TRBV28	-	TRBJ2-7	CASSDWTRNYEQYF	TGTGCCAGCAGTGACTGGACCCGTAACTACGAGCAGTACTTC
few	TRBV18	TRBD1	TRBJ2-5	CASSPFRTGQETQYF	TGTGCCAGCTCACCCTTCCGGACAGGCCAAGAGACCCAGTACTTC
-	TRBV5-1	-	TRBJ1-3	CASSLGGTPGNTIYF	TGCGCCAGCAGCCTAGGGGGAACCCCTGGAAACACCATATATTTT
many	TRBV28	TRBD2	TRBJ2-7	CASSPGLASEYEQYF	TGTGCCAGCAGTCCCGGACTAGCGAGTGAGTACGAGCAGTACTTC
many	TRBV20-1	-	TRBJ1-3	CSASKDGSSGNTIYF	TGCAGTGCTAGCAAGGACGGAAGCTCTGGAAACACCATATATTTT